This T cell receptor (beta chain) appears in the sequencing data of a study of Graves' ophthalmopathy and Graves' hyperthyroidism. As the template, RNA transcripts were used to amplify TCR beta CDR3 regions. RT-PCR with HTBI primers came first, then second-round multiplex PCR. TCRdb re-derived calls from the multiplex PCR reads in MiXCR, one entry per CDR3 protein. The data show some 360,000 distinct CDR3 sequences, roughly 17% seen once. This clonotype was seen ten or more times. What it binds is not known. The study, taken as a whole, reports: A classifier, a 13-signature model, separated ophthalmopathy from stable hyperthyroidism with roughly 90% sensitivity and around 83% specificity. The model reached 55% to 71% sensitivity and roughly 76% specificity for predicting ophthalmopathy progression.

The CDR3 has 13 residues. Trimming removed 3 bases from V and 2 bases from J, with 7 bases in between. CDR1 is SQVTM and CDR2 is ANQGSEA in the germline V gene. The genes are TRBV29-1 and TRBJ2-2; possible D gene TRBD2, 5 bases. The source material was peripheral blood. This clonotype was sampled from an adult woman with stable Graves' hyperthyroidism. For the CDR3, the DNA is TGCAGCGTTGATCGGGATAACACCGGGGAGCTGTTTTTT. Its translation is CSVDRDNTGELFF.